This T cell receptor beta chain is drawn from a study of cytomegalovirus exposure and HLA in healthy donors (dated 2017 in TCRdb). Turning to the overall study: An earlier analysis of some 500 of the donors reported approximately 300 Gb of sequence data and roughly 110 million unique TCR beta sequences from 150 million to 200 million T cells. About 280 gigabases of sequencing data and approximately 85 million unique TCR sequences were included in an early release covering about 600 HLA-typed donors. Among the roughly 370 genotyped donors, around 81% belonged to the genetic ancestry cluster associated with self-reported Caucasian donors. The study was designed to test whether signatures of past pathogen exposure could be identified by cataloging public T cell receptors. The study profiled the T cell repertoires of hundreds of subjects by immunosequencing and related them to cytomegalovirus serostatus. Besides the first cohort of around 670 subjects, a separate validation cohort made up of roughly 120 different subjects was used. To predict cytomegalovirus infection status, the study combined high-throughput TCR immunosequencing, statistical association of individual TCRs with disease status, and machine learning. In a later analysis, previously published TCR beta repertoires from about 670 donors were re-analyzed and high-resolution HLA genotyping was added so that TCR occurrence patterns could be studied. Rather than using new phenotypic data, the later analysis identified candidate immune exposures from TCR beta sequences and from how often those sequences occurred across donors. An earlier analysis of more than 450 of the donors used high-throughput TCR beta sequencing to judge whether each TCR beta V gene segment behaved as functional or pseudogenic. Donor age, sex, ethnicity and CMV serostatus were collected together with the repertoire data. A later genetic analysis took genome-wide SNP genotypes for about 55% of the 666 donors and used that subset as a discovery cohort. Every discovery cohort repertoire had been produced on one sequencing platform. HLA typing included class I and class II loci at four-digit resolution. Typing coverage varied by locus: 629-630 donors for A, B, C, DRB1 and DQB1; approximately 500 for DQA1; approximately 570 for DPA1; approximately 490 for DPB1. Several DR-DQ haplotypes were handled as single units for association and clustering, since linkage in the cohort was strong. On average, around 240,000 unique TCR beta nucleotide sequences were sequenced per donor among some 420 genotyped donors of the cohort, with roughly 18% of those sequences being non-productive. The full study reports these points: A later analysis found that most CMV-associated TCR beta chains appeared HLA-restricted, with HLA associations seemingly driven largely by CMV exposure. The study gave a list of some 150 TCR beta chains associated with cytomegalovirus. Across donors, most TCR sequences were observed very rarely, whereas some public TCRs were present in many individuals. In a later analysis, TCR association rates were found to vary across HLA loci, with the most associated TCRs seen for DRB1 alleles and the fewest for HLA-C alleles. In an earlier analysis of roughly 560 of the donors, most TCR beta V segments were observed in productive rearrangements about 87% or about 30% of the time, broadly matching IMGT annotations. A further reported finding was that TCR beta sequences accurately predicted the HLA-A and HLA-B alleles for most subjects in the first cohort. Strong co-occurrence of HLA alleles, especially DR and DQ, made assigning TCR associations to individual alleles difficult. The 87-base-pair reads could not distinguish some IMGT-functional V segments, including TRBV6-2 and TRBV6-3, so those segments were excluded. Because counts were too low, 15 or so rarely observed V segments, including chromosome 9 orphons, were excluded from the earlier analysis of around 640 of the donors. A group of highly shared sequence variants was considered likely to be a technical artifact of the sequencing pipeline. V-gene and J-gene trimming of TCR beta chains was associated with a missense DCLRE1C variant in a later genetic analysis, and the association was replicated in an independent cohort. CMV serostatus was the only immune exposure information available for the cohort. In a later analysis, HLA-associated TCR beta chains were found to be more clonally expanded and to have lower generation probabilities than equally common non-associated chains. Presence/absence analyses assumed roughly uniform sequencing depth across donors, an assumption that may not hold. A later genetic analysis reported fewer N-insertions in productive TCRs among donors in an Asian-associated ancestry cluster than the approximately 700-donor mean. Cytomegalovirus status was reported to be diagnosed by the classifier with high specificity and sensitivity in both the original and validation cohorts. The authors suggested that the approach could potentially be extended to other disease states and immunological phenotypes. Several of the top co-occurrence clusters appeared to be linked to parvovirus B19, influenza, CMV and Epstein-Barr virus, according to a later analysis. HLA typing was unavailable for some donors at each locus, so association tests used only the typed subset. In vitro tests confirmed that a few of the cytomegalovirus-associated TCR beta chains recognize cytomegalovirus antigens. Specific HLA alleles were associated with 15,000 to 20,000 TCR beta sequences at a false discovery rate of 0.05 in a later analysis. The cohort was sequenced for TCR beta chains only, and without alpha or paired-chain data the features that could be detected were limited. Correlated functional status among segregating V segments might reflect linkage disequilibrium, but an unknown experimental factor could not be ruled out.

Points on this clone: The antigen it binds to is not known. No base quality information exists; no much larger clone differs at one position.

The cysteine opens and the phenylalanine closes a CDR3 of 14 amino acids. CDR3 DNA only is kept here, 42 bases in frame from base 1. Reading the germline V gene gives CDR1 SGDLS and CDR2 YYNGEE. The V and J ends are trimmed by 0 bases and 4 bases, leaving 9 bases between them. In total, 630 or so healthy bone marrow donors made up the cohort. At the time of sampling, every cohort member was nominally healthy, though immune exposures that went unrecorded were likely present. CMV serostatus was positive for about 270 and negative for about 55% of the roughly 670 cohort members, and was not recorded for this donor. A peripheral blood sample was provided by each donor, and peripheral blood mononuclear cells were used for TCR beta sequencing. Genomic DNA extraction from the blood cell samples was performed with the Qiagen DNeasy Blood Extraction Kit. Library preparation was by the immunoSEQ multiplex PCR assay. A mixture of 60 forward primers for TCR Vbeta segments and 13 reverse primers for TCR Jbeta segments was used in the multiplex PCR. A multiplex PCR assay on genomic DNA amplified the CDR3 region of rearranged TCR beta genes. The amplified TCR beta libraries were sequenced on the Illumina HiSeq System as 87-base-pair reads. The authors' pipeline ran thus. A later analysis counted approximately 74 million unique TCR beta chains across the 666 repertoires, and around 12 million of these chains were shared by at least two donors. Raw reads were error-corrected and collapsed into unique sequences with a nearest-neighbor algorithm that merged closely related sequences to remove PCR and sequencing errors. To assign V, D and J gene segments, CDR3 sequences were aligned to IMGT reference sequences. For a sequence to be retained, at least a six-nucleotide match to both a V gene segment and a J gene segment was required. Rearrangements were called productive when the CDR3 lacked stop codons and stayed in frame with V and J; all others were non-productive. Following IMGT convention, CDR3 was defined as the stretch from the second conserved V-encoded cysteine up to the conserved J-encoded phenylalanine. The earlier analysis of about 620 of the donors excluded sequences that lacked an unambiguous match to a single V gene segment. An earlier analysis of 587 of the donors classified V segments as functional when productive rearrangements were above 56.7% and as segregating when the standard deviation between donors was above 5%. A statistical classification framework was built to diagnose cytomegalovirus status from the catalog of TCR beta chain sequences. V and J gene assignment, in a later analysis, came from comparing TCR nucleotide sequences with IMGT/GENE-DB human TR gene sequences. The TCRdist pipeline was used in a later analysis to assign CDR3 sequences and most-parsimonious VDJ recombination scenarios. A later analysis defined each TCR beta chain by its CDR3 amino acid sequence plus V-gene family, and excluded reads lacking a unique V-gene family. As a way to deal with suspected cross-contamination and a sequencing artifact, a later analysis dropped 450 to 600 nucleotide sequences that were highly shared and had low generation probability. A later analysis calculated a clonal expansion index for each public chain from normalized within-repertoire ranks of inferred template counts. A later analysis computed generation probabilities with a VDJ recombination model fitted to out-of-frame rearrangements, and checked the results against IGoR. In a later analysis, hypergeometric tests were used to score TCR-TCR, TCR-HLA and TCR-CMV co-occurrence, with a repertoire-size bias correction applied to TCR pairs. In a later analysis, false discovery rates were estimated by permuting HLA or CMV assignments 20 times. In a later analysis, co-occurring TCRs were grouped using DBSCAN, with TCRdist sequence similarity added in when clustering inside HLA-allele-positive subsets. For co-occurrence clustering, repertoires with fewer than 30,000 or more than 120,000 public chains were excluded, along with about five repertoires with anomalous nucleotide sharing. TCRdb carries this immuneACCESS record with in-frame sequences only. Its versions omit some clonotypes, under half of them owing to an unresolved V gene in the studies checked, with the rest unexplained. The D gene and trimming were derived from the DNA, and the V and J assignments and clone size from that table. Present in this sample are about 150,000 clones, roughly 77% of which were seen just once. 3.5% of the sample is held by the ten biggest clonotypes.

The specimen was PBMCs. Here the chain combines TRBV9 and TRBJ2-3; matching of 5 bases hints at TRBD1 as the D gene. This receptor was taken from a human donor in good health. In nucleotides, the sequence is TGTGCCAGCAGCGTAGGGGAAGGGGCAGATACGCAGTATTTT. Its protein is CASSVGEGADTQYF.